This is a list of T cell receptor beta chains from one sample in a study of CD8+ T cells in alopecia areata. Using immunoSEQ multiplex PCR, the repertoire was profiled, and TCRdb retains in-frame clones only, with some absent. The sample yields approximately 280,000 clones, nearly 60% seen once. Sample: CD4+ T cells sorted from blood, taken at week 24, from a patient treated with tofacitinib. These receptors originate from a human donor with alopecia areata. Each CDR3 is given with its conserved first and last residue. A D gene is named only where the DNA matches it firmly. Expanded clones are given a class, and other clones once, few, many or no size at all.

CDR3 DNA,CDR3 protein,V gene,J gene,CDR3 length,clone size,D gene
TGTGCCAGCAGTCTCATGGGAGTTACTTATGGCTACACCTTC,CASSLMGVTYGYTF,TRBV28,TRBJ1-2,14,-,-
TGTGCCAGCACCCAAGGTCAGGGCACAGATACGCAGTATTTT,CASTQGQGTDTQYF,TRBV7-9,TRBJ2-3,14,-,-
TGCAGCGTTGGAACGGGGGATCAAGGCTACACCTTC,CSVGTGDQGYTF,TRBV29-1,TRBJ1-2,12,-,-
TGTGCCAGCAGCTTAGCCGGGACAGGGGGCTACGAGCAGTACTTC,CASSLAGTGGYEQYF,TRBV13,TRBJ2-7,15,few,TRBD1
TGTGCCAGCACCACGTATGGGACAGGGAACTATGGCTACACCTTC,CASTTYGTGNYGYTF,TRBV6-1,TRBJ1-2,15,few,TRBD1
TGTGCCAGCAGCTTAGATTATAGGGTCCAGAGCTCTGGGGCCAACGTCCTGACTTTC,CASSLDYRVQSSGANVLTF,TRBV7-2,TRBJ2-6,19,-,-
TGCAGCGTTGAGTCAGGGGAGGGGAGAGGCTACACCTTC,CSVESGEGRGYTF,TRBV29-1,TRBJ1-2,13,-,-
TGTGCTAGCAGCTTGCGGCAGGGGGGCTCGGAGCAGTACTTC,CASSLRQGGSEQYF,TRBV7-7,TRBJ2-7,14,-,-
TGTGCCACCGCGGACCGGCCGCAGGATACGCAGTATTTT,CATADRPQDTQYF,TRBV7-2,TRBJ2-3,13,-,-
TGTGCCAGCGGACAGGGGGCATATGGCTACACCTTC,CASGQGAYGYTF,TRBV6-5,TRBJ1-2,12,-,TRBD1
TGTGCCAGTAGTGGGACAACCCTTCCCACAGATACGCAGTATTTT,CASSGTTLPTDTQYF,TRBV19,TRBJ2-3,15,-,-
TGTGCCAGCAGCCCTTCTCTCGAGAGGTGGGAGTATTTT,CASSPSLERWEYF,TRBV28,TRBJ2-3,13,-,-
TGTGCCTGGAGTGCCGGGGGCCTTGCCTACGAGCAGTACTTC,CAWSAGGLAYEQYF,TRBV30,TRBJ2-7,14,once,-
TGTGCCAGCAGCTTGACATTTGATCAGAACACTGAAGCTTTCTTT,CASSLTFDQNTEAFF,TRBV7-3,TRBJ1-1,15,-,-
TGCAGCGTTGAAGAATTGCATGCCTCCCACGAGCAGTACTTC,CSVEELHASHEQYF,TRBV29-1,TRBJ2-7,14,few,-
TGCAGCGTTGAAGATCCCCTCCGACAGGGGGGAGGCTACACCTTC,CSVEDPLRQGGGYTF,TRBV29-1,TRBJ1-2,15,-,TRBD1
TGTGCCAGCAGCACCGGACTAGCTAGTAATGAGCAGTTCTTC,CASSTGLASNEQFF,TRBV5-6,TRBJ2-1,14,-,TRBD2
TGTGCCAGCAGCACAAACAGGGGGCAAGGGCCCCAGCATTTT,CASSTNRGQGPQHF,TRBV7-2,TRBJ1-5,14,few,TRBD1
TGCAGCGTCGCCGCAGGGGATACAACCTACGAGCAGTACTTC,CSVAAGDTTYEQYF,TRBV29-1,TRBJ2-7,14,-,-
TGTGCCAGCAGTTATGGGCGGGGGGGACCCTACAATGAGCAGTTCTTC,CASSYGRGGPYNEQFF,TRBV6-5,TRBJ2-1,16,-,TRBD2
TGTGCCAGCTCGAGTGGGGGAGTGGATCAGCCCCAGCATTTT,CASSSGGVDQPQHF,TRBV9,TRBJ1-5,14,once,-
TGCAGCGTTGCCCGACAGGGCGGAGAGACCCAGTACTTC,CSVARQGGETQYF,TRBV29-1,TRBJ2-5,13,few,TRBD1
TGTGCCTGGAGTGACTACGGGAAGGGGGATGGCTACACCTTC,CAWSDYGKGDGYTF,TRBV30,TRBJ1-2,14,-,-
TGTGCCAGCAGCGTAGAGGGACAGCTTACTTTC,CASSVEGQLTF,TRBV9,TRBJ2-7,11,-,TRBD1
TGCAGCGTTAGTACAGGGGATTCACCCCTCCACTTT,CSVSTGDSPLHF,TRBV29-1,TRBJ1-6,12,once,TRBD1
TGTGCCAGTAGTTCGAGGGCAGAGTATGGCTACACCTTC,CASSSRAEYGYTF,TRBV19,TRBJ1-2,13,-,-
TGTGCCAGCAGCCAACAGGGGACTGGGGCCAACGTCCTGACTTTC,CASSQQGTGANVLTF,TRBV27,TRBJ2-6,15,-,TRBD1
TGCAGCGTTGGACTAGCGGGAAAGGATGAGCAGTTCTTC,CSVGLAGKDEQFF,TRBV29-1,TRBJ2-1,13,few,TRBD2
TGTGCCTCCCGGAGGGGTTCTAATGAAAAACTGTTTTTT,CASRRGSNEKLFF,TRBV25-1,TRBJ1-4,13,few,-
TGTGCCAGCAGCGTAGGTTCTAGCGGGGATGGTGAGCAGTTCTTC,CASSVGSSGDGEQFF,TRBV9,TRBJ2-1,15,-,TRBD2
TGCGCCAGCAGCTTGCTAGCGGGGGGGTCGTACAATGAGCAGTTCTTC,CASSLLAGGSYNEQFF,TRBV5-1,TRBJ2-1,16,few,TRBD2
TGTGCCGTCCTTTTTGGGGACTACGAGCAGTACTTC,CAVLFGDYEQYF,TRBV2,TRBJ2-7,12,-,-
TGTGCCCGGAAAGGGGATGGCGAGACCCAGTACTTC,CARKGDGETQYF,TRBV30,TRBJ2-5,12,few,-
TGCAGCGTTGACACCGGGACAGGGGGAGCCTATGGCTACACCTTC,CSVDTGTGGAYGYTF,TRBV29-1,TRBJ1-2,15,-,TRBD1
TGTGCCAGCTCTACAACCGAGGAGGTAGGAGAGACCCAGTACTTC,CASSTTEEVGETQYF,TRBV18,TRBJ2-5,15,-,-
TGCGCCAGCAGCCCGTACTCTGGGGCCAACGTCCTGACTTTC,CASSPYSGANVLTF,TRBV5-1,TRBJ2-6,14,-,-
TGCGCCAGCAGCCGAGCCCCGGGACAGGGCTACGAGCAGTACTTC,CASSRAPGQGYEQYF,TRBV4-1,TRBJ2-7,15,-,TRBD1